The following is a TCR beta chain sequence with its context. The data derive from a study of blood T cell repertoires in COVID-19. About the research overall: The cDNA or gDNA used as material had been derived from T cells, B-cell-depleted T cells, or PBMCs.

V lost 3 bases and J lost 5, with 5 bases in between. The germline V gene encodes CDR1 SEHNR and CDR2 FQNEAQ (reference sequence). CDR3 length: 11 amino acids. In the study's own analysis: Nucleated cell counts were estimated from reference gene primer amplification. Libraries were prepared by immunoSEQ multiplex PCR; TCRdb keeps only in-frame clonotypes and omits some of them. Clone size and the V and J calls come from that table; the DNA yielded D and trimming. The sample carries 200,000 to 300,000 clones, approximately 86% recorded once. The source material was peripheral blood. The sequence was obtained from a woman in her sixties or seventies with active or convalescent COVID-19. This rearrangement joins TRBV7-9 to TRBJ2-7; D is unresolved. The CDR3 DNA reads as TGTGCCAGCAGCTTGGCGGACGAGCAGTACTTC. Protein sequence: CASSLADEQYF.